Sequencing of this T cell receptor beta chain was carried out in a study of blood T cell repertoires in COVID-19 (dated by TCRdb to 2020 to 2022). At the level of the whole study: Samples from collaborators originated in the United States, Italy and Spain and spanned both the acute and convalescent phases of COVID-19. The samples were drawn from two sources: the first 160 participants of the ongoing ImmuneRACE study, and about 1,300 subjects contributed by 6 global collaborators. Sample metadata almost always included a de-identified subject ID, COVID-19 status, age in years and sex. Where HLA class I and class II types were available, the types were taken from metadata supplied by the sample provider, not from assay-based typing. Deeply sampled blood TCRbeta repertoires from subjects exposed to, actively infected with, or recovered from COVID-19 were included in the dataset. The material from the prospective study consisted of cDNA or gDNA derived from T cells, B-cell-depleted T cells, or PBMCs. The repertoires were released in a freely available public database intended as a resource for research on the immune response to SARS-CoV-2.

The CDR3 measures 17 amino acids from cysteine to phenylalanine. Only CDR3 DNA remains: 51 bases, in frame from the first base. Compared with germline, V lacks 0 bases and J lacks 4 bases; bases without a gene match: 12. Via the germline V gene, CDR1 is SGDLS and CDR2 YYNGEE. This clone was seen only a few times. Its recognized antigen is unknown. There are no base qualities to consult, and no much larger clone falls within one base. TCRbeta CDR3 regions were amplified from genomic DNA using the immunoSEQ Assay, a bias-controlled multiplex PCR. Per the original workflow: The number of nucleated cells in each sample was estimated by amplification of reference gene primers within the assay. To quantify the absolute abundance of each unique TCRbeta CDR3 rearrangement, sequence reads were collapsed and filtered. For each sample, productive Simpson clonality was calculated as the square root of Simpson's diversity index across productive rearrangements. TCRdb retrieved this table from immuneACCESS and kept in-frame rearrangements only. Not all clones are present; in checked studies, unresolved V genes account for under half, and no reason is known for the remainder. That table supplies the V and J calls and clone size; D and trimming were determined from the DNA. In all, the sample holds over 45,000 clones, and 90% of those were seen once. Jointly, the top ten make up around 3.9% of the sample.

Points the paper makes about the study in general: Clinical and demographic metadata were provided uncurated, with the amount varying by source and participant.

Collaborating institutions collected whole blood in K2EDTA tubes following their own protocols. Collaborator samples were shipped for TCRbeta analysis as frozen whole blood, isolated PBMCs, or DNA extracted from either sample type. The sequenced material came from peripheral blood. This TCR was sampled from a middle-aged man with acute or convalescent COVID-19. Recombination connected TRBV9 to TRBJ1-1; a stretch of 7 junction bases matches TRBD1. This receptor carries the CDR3 CASSVDAGGWLGTEAFF. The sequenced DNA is TGTGCCAGCAGCGTAGACGCAGGGGGGTGGTTGGGCACTGAAGCTTTCTTT.